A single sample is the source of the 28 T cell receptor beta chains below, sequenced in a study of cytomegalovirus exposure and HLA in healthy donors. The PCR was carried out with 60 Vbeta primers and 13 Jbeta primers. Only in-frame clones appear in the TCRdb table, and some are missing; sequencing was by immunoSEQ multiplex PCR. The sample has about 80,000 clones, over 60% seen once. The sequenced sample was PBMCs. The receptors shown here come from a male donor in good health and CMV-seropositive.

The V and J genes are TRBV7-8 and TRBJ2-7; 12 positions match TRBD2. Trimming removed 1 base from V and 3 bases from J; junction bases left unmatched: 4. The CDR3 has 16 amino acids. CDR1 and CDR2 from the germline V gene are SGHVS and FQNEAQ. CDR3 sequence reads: CASSLGLTSGSYEQYF. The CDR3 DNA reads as TGTGCCAGCAGCTTAGGTCTGACTAGCGGGAGCTACGAGCAGTACTTC.

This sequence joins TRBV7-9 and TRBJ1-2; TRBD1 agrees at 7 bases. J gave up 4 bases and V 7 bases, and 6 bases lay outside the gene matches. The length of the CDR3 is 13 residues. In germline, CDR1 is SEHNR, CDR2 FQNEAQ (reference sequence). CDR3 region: CASTVRDSYGYTF. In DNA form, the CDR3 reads TGTGCCAGCACCGTCCGGGACAGCTATGGCTACACCTTC.

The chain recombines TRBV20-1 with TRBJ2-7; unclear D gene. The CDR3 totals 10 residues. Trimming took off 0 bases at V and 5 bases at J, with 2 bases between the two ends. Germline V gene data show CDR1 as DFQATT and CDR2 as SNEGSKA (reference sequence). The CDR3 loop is CSARDNEQYF. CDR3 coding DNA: TGCAGTGCTAGAGATAACGAGCAGTACTTC.

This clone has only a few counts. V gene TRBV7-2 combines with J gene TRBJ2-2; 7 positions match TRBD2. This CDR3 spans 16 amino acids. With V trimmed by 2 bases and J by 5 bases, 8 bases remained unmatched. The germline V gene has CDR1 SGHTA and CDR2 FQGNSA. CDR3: CASSLIPGGGTGELFF. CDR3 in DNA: TGTGCCAGCAGCTTAATACCGGGAGGTGGGACCGGGGAGCTGTTTTTT.

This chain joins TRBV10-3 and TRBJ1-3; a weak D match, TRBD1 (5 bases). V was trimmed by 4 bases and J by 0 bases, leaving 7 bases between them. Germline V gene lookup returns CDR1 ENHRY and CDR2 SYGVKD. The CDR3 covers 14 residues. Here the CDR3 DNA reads TGTGCCATCAGTGTCAGGGACTCTGGAAACACCATATATTTT. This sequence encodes CAISVRDSGNTIYF.

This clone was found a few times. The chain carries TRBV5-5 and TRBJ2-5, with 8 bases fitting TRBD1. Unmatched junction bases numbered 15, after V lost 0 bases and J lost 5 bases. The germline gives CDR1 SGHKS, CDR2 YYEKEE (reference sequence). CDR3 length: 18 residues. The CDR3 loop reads CASSLGRTGIMGGETQYF. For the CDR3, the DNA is TGTGCCAGCAGCTTGGGGCGGACAGGGATAATGGGGGGCGAGACCCAGTACTTC.

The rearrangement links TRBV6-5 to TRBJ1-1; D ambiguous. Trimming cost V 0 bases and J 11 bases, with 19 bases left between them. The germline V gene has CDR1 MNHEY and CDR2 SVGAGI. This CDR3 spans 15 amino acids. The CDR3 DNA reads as TGTGCCAGCAGTTACTCGACGGGTAGTAGGGAGGCGGCTTTCTTT. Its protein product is CASSYSTGSREAAFF.

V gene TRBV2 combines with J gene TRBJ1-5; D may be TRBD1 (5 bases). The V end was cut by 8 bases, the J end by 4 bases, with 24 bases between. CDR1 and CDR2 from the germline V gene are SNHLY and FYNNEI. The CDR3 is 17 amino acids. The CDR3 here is CASLVGLTVAGNQPQHF. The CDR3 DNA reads TGTGCCAGCTTGGTCGGTTTGACAGTGGCGGGGAATCAGCCCCAGCATTTT.

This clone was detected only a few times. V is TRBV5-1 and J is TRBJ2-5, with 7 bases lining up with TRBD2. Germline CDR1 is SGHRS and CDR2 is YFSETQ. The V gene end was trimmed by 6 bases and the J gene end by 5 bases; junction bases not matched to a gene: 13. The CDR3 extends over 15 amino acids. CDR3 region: CASKEGGTSEETQYF. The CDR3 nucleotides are TGCGCCAGCAAGGAAGGTGGTACTAGCGAGGAGACCCAGTACTTC.

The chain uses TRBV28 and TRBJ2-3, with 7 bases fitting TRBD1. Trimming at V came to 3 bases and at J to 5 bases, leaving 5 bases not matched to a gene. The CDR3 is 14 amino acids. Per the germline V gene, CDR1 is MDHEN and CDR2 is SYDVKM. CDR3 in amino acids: CASSFVQGKDTQYF. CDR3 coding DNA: TGTGCCAGCAGTTTCGTACAGGGGAAAGATACGCAGTATTTT.

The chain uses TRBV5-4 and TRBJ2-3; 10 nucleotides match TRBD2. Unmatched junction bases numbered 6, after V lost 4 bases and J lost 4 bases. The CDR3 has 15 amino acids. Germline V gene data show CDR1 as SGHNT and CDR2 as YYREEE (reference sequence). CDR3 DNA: TGTGCCAGCAGCCAAGCGGGAGGGCTCTCAGATACGCAGTATTTT. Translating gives CASSQAGGLSDTQYF.

This CDR3 is CASSVTGAPLYGYTF. The CDR3 DNA sequence: TGTGCCAGCAGCGTAACAGGGGCCCCTCTCTATGGCTACACCTTC. This chain connects TRBV9 to TRBJ1-2, with 7 bases identical to TRBD1. Germline trimming cut 1 base from V and 4 bases from J; bases unmatched to any gene: 7. The CDR3 spans 15 residues. Germline V lookup: CDR1 SGDLS, CDR2 YYNGEE.

The CDR3, as DNA: TGTGCCCTCCGACAGGGGGTTAAAGAGACCCAGTACTTC. This gives the protein CALRQGVKETQYF. The genes are TRBV6-6 and TRBJ2-5; 9 bases align to TRBD1. Germline-derived CDR1 and CDR2 are MNHNY and SVGAGI (reference sequence). Trimming at V came to 11 bases and at J to 3 bases, leaving 7 bases not matched to a gene. The CDR3 has 13 amino acids.

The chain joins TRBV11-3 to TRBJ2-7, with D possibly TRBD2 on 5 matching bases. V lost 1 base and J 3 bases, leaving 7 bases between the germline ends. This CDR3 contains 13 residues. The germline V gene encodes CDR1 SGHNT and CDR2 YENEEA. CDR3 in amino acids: CASSLGGRYEQYF. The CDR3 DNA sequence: TGTGCCAGCAGCTTAGGAGGGCGCTACGAGCAGTACTTC.

CDR3 loop: CASSQGGGIVLVEKLFF. CDR3 nucleotides: TGCGCCAGCAGCCAGGGGGGGGGTATTGTCCTCGTTGAAAAACTGTTTTTT. V gene TRBV4-1 combines with J gene TRBJ1-4; D is possibly TRBD1 (5 bases). Germline values: CDR1 MGHRA, CDR2 YSYEKL. With 3 bases removed from V and 7 bases from J, the gap between germline ends came to 21 bases. This CDR3 comprises 17 residues.

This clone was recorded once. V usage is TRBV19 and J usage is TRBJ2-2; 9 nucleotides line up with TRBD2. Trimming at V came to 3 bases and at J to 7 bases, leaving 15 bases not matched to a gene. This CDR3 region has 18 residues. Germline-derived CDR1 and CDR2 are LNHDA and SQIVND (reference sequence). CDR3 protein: CASSISFSGGRVIGELFF. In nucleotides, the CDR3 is TGTGCCAGTAGTATTTCCTTCTCGGGCGGGAGGGTTATCGGGGAGCTGTTTTTT.

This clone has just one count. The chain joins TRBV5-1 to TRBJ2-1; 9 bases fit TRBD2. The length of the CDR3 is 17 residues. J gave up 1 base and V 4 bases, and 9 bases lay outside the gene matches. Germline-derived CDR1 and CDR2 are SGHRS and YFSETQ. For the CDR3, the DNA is TGCGCCAGCAGCACCTCCCCTAGCGGGACATCCTACAATGAGCAGTTCTTC. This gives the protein CASSTSPSGTSYNEQFF.

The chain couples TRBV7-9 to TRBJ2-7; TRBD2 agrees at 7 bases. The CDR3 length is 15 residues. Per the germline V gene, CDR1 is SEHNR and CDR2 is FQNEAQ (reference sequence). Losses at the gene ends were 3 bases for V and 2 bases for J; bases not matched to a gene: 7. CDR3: CASSLGGRYTYEQYF. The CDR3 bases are TGTGCCAGCAGCTTGGGAGGGAGGTACACCTACGAGCAGTACTTC.

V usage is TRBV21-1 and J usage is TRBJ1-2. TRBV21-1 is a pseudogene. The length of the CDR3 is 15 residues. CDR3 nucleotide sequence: TGTGCCAGCAGCAAAGCTATTGAGGCCAACTATGGCTACACCTTC. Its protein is CASSKAIEANYGYTF.

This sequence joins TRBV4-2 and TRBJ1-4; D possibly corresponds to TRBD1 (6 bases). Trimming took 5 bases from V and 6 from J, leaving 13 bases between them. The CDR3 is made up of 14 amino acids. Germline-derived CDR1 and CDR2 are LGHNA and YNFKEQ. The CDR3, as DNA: TGTGCCAGCAGCAAACAGGGAAAGGATGAAAAACTGTTTTTT. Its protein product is CASSKQGKDEKLFF.

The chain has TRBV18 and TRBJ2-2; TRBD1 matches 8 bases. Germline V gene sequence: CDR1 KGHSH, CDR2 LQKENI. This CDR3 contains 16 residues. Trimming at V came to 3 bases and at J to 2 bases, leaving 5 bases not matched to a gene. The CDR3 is CASSPRTGTNTGELFF. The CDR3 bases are TGTGCCAGCTCACCCCGGACAGGGACTAACACCGGGGAGCTGTTTTTT. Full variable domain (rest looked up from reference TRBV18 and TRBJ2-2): NAGVMQNPRHLVRRRGQEARLRCSPMKGHSHVYWYRQLPEEGLKFMVYLQKENIIDESGMPKERFSAEFPKEGPSILRIQQVVRGDSAAYFCASSPRTGTNTGELFFGEGSRLTVL.

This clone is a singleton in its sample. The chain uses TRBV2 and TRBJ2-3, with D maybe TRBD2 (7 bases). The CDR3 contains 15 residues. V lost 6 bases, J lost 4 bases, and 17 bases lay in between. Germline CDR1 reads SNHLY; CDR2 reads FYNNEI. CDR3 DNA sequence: TGTGCCAGCAGCCTTACAAGGGGGGGGGCAGATACGCAGTATTTT. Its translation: CASSLTRGGADTQYF.

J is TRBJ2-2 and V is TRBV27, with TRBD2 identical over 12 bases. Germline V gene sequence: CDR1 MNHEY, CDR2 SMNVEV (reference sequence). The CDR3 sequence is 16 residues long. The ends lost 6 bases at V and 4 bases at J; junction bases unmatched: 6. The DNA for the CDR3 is TGTGCCAGCAGATCCGGACTAGCGGGACCCACCGGGGAGCTGTTTTTT. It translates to CASRSGLAGPTGELFF.

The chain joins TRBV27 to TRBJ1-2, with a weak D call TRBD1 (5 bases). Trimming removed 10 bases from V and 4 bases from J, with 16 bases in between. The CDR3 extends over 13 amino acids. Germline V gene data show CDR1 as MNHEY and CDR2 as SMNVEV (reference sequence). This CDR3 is CATRGGYPYGYTF. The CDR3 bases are TGTGCCACTCGGGGGGGGTATCCCTATGGCTACACCTTC.

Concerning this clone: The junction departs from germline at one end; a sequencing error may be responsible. The CDR3 spells CASSLANGESQYF. For the CDR3, the DNA is TGTGCCAGCAGCTTAGCGAATGGAGAGTCCCAGTACTTC. The genes are TRBV7-6 and TRBJ2-5; D call uncertain. This CDR3 comprises 13 residues. The V gene's germline CDR1 is SGHVS and CDR2 FNYEAQ.

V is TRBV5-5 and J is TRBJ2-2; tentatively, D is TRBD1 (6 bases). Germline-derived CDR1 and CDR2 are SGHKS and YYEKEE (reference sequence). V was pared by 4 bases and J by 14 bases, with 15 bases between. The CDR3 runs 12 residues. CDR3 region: CASSPDRAVLFF. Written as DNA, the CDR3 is TGTGCCAGCAGCCCGGACAGAGCGGTCCTGTTTTTT.

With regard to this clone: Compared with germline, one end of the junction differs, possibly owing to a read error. The CDR3 DNA follows: TGCGCCAGCAGTTTGGTAGCGGGAGGGGGAGCAGATACGCAGTATTTT. Amino acid sequence: CASSLVAGGGADTQYF. The J gene is TRBJ2-3, the V gene TRBV5-1, with 11 bases fitting TRBD2. From germline, CDR1 is SGHRS and CDR2 YFSETQ. The CDR3 has 16 residues.

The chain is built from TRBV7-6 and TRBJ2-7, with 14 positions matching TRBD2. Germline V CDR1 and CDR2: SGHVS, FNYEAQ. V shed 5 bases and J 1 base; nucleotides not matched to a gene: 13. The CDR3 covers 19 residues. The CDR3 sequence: CASSPVGGTSGGYSYEQYF. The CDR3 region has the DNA TGTGCCAGCAGCCCCGTTGGCGGGACTAGCGGGGGCTATTCCTACGAGCAGTACTTC.